This TCR beta chain was captured in a study of control samples from healthy donors and cancer patients. The CDR3 runs 14 residues. The germline V and J ends were trimmed by 5 bases and 1 base, with 12 bases remaining between them. The germline gives CDR1 GTSNPN, CDR2 SVGIG (reference sequence). TCRdb keeps only in-frame clones here, not all; method: immunoSEQ multiplex PCR. The sample lists about 95,000 clones; around 90% were seen once. Sequenced: blood. The rearrangement uses TRBV30 and TRBJ1-3; tentative D call: TRBD1 (6 bases). The TCR was taken from a woman in her 70s in good health. CDR3 loop: CAWAGDTSGNTIYF. Written as DNA, the CDR3 is TGTGCCTGGGCGGGGGACACTTCTGGAAACACCATATATTTT.